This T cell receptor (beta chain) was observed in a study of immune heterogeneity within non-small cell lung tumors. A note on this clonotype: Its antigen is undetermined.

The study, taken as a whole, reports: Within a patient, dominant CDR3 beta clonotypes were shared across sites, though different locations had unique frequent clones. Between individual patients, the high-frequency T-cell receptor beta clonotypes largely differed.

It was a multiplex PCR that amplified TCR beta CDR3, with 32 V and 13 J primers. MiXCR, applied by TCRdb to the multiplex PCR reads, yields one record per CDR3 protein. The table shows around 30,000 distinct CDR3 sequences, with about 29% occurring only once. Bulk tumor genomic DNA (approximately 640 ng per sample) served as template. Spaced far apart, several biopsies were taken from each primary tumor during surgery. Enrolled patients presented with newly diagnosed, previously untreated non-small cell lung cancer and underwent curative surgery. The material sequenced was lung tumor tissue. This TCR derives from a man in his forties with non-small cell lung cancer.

CDR3 nucleotide sequence: TGCGCCAGCAGTGACCCCGGGCCCGGGGAGCTGTTTTTT. Protein sequence: CASSDPGPGELFF. The chain uses TRBV10-1 and TRBJ2-2, with D unresolved. The CDR3 runs 13 residues. The V end was cut by 3 bases, the J end by 6 bases, with 8 bases between. Germline loops: CDR1 WNHNN, CDR2 SYGVQD (reference sequence).